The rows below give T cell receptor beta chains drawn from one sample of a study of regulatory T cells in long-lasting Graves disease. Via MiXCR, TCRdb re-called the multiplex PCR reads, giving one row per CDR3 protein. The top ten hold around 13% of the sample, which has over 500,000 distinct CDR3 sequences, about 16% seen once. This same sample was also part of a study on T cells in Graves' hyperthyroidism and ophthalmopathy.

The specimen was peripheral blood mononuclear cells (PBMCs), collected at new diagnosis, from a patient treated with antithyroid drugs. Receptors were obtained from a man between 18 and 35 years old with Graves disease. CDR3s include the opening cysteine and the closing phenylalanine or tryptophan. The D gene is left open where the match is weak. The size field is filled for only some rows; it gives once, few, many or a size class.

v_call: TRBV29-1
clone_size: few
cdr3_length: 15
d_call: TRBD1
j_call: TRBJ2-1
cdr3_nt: TGCAGCGTTGAAGAGGCGACAGGGGGCGTCGATGAGCAGTTCTTC
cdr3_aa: CSVEEATGGVDEQFF

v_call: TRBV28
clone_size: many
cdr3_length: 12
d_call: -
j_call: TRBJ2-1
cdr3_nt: TGTGCCAGCAGTTTAGATTTGGATGAGCAGTTCTTC
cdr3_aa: CASSLDLDEQFF

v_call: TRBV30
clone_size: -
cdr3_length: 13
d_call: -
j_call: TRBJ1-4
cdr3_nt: TGTGCCTGGAGTGGGGTTGGGGGGGAAAAACTGTTTTTT
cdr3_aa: CAWSGVGGEKLFF

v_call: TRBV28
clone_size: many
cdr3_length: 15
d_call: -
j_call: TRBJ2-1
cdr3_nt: TGTGCCAGCAGTCCCCAAACGGTCGCACCGAATGAGCAGTTCTTC
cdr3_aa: CASSPQTVAPNEQFF

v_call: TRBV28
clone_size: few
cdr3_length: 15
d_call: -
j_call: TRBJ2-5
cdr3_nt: TGTGCCAGCAGTTTACCCGGGAGCCGCGAAGAGACCCAGTACTTC
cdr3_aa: CASSLPGSREETQYF

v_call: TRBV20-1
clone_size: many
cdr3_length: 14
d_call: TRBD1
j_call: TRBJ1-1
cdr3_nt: TGCAGTGCTAGAGACCTTGGACAGGGGACTGAAGCTTTCTTT
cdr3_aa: CSARDLGQGTEAFF

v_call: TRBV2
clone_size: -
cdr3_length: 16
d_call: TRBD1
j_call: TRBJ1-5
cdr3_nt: TGTGCCAGCAGGGAGCCCGGACAGGGGAGAGGTCAGCCCCAGCATTTT
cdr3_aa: CASREPGQGRGQPQHF

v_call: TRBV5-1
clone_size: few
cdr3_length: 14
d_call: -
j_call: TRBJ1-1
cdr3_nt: TGCGCCAGCAGCAATCAAGGGCCCCAATATGAAGCTTTCTTT
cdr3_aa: CASSNQGPQYEAFF

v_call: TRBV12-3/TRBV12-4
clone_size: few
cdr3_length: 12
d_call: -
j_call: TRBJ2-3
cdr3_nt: TGTGCCAGCAAACAGAGCACAGATACGCAGTATTTT
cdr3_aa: CASKQSTDTQYF

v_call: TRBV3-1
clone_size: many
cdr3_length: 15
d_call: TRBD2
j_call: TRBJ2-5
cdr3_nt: TGTGCCAGCAGCCAAGATGGCGGGAGCGGCGAGACCCAGTACTTC
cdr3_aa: CASSQDGGSGETQYF

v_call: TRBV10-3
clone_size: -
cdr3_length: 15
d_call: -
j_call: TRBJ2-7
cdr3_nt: TGTGCCATCAGGGCTAGGGGGGGGAGCTCCTACGAGCAGTACTTC
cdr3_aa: CAIRARGGSSYEQYF

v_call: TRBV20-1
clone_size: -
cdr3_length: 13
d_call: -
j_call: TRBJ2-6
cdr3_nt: TGCGGGGGCGGTACTCCTGGGGCCAACGTCCTGACTTTC
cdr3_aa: CGGGTPGANVLTF

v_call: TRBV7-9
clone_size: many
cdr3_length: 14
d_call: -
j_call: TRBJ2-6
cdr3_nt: TGTGCCAGCAGCTTAACGTCTGGGGCCAACGTCCTGACTTTC
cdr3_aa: CASSLTSGANVLTF

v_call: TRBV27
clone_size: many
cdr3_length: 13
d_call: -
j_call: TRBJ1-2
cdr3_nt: TGTGCCAGCAGTTTCGCCAGGGACTATGGCTACACCTTC
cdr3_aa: CASSFARDYGYTF

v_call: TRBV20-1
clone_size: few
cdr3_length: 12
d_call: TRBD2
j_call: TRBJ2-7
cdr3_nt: TGCAGTGCTGGGGGGGGAACCTACGAGCAGTACTTC
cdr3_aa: CSAGGGTYEQYF

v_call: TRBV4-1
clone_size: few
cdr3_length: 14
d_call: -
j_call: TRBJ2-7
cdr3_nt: TGCGCCAGCAGCCATGACAGATACTCCTACGAGCAGTACTTC
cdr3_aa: CASSHDRYSYEQYF

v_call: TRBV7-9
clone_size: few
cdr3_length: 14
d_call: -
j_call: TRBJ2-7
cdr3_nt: TGTGCCAGCAGCTGGGGACATCAGGGAAACGAGCAGTACTTC
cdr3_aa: CASSWGHQGNEQYF

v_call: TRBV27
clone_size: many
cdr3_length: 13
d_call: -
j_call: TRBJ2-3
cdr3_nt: TGTGCCAGTAAAGTACCTAGCACAGATACGCAGTATTTT
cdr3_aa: CASKVPSTDTQYF

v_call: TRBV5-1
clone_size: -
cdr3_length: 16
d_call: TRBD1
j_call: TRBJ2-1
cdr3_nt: TGCGCCAGCAGCTTGAGGGGGACAGGGGTTCGGGATGAGCAGTTCTTC
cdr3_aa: CASSLRGTGVRDEQFF

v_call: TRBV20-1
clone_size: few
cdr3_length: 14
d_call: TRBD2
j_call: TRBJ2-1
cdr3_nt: TGCAGTGCCAGAGGACTAGCGGGAAACGATGAGCAGTTCTTC
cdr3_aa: CSARGLAGNDEQFF

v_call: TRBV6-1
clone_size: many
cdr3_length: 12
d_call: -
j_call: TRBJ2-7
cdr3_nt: TGTGCCACCTTCCAGGGGGGCTACGAGCAGTACTTC
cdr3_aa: CATFQGGYEQYF

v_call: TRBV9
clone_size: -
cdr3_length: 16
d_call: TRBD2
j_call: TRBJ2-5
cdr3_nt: TGTGCCAGCAGCGAAAGACTAGCGGGACACCAAGAGACCCAGTACTTC
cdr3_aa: CASSERLAGHQETQYF

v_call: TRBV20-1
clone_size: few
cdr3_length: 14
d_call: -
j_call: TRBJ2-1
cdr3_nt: TGCAGTCCGCGGGACCCAAACTCCTACAATGAGCAGTTCTTC
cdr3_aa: CSPRDPNSYNEQFF

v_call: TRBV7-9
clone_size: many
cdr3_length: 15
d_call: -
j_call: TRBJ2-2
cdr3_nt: TGTGCCAGCGGGAAGGGTGCCCCGAACACCGGGGAGCTGTTTTTT
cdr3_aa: CASGKGAPNTGELFF

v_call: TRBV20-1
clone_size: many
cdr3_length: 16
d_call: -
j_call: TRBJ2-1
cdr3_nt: TGCAGTGCTAGAGATGGTTCGGCGGGGTTGGACAATGAGCAGTTCTTC
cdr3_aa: CSARDGSAGLDNEQFF

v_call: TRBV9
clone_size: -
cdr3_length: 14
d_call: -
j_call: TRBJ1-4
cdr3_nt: TGTGCCAGCAGCGTATCACAGGGTGGTGAAAAACTGTTTTTT
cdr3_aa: CASSVSQGGEKLFF

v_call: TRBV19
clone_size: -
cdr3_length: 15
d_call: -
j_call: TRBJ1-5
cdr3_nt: TGTGCCAGTAGTATAAGGGGTCTGGGCAATCAGCCCCAGCATTTT
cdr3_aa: CASSIRGLGNQPQHF

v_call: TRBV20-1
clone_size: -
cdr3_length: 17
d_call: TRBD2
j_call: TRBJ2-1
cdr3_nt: TGCAGTGCTAGAGCCCCAGAGGTAGCGGGGTACGGGGATGAGCAGTTCTTC
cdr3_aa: CSARAPEVAGYGDEQFF

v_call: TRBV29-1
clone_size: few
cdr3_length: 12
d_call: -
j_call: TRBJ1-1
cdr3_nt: TGCAGCGTTGAAAGTTTTGACACTGAAGCTTTCTTT
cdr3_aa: CSVESFDTEAFF